This passage covers 10 T cell receptor beta chains from one sample sequenced in a study of T-cell memory formation after mild COVID-19 (dated by TCRdb to about 2021). Receptors were amplified or captured by 5' RACE. The sample was run on an Illumina NovaSeq 6000. In TCRdb, the public reads were trimmed at Q25 with fastp and aligned with MiXCR, with productive beta chains retained. A single entry per CDR3 protein holds the most common genes and DNA from its merged rows. Here the sample has 150,000 to 200,000 distinct CDR3 sequences; around 10% occur a single time. The ten largest make up 3.5% to 4% of the sample. The source material was PBMCs or a T cell subset sorted from them (not recorded which). Source of these receptors: a man aged 18 to 30 who had mild COVID-19 (a few samples of this study predate the infection). The sample titles of this study are shuffled in the database, so cell type and time point are left out; the donor was told from shared clones.

This clonotype has at least ten counts. This sequence joins TRBV28 and TRBJ2-7; D is unclear. Looked up from germline, CDR1 is MDHEN and CDR2 is SYDVKM. There are 13 residues in the CDR3. With 5 bases removed from V and 0 bases from J, the gap between germline ends came to 8 bases. This CDR3 is CASSVSSSYEQYV. CDR3 DNA sequence: TGTGCCAGCAGTGTGTCAAGCTCCTACGAGCAGTACGTC.

There are a few counts of this clonotype. The CDR3 here is CASSLGPSGGAETQYF. For the CDR3, the DNA is TGCGCCAGCAGCTTGGGACCCAGCGGGGGGGCCGAGACCCAGTACTTC. V gene TRBV5-1 combines with J gene TRBJ2-5; TRBD2 matches 10 bases. The CDR3 loop spans 16 amino acids. CDR1 is SGHRS and CDR2 is YFSETQ in the germline V gene. The V and J ends lost 0 bases and 5 bases, in that order; junction bases with no gene match: 7. Based on the CDR3 plus reference TRBV5-1 and TRBJ2-5, the full variable domain is KAGVTQTPRYLIKTRGQQVTLSCSPISGHRSVSWYQQTPGQGLQFLFEYFSETQRNKGNFPGRFSGRQFSNSRSEMNVSTLELGDSALYLCASSLGPSGGAETQYFGPGTRLLVL.

The CDR3 loop is CASSPRTGAEQYF. In nucleotides, the CDR3 is TGTGCCAGCAGCCCCCGTACCGGGGCCGAGCAGTACTTC. The chain couples TRBV3-1 to TRBJ2-7, with D perhaps matching TRBD1 or TRBD2 (5 bases each). Looked up from germline, CDR1 is LGHDT and CDR2 is YNNKEL (reference sequence). The V gene lost 4 bases and the J gene lost 6 bases, with 13 bases spanning the gap. This CDR3 is 13 amino acids long.

This clonotype came up many times. The chain links TRBV5-1 to TRBJ2-3; D ambiguous. V lost 6 bases, J lost 3 bases, and 11 bases lay in between. Germline V CDR1 and CDR2: SGHRS, YFSETQ. This CDR3 spans 13 amino acids. CDR3 region: CASMLMETDTQYF. The CDR3, as DNA: TGCGCCAGCATGTTGATGGAGACAGATACGCAGTATTTT. The full variable domain, completed using reference TRBV5-1 and TRBJ2-3, is KAGVTQTPRYLIKTRGQQVTLSCSPISGHRSVSWYQQTPGQGLQFLFEYFSETQRNKGNFPGRFSGRQFSNSRSEMNVSTLELGDSALYLCASMLMETDTQYFGPGTRLTVL.

The sample holds a few counts of this clonotype. The chain combines TRBV7-2 with TRBJ2-1; 7 nucleotides agree with TRBD1. The ends lost 5 bases at V and 5 bases at J; junction bases unmatched: 9. The length of the CDR3 is 15 residues. CDR1 is SGHTA, CDR2 FQGNSA, per germline. CDR3 residues: CASSRDRDSNNEQFF. The CDR3 region has the DNA TGTGCCAGCAGCCGCGACCGGGACAGTAACAATGAGCAGTTCTTC.

This clonotype showed up just a few times. The V gene is TRBV7-2, the J gene TRBJ1-1; D gene ambiguous. Germline V CDR1 and CDR2: SGHTA, FQGNSA. This CDR3 is built from 11 residues. V gave up 1 base and J gave up 11 bases, with 8 bases separating them. CDR3 DNA: TGTGCCAGCAGCTTAGAGTTGACTGCTTTCTTT. Translation: CASSLELTAFF.

J is TRBJ2-1 and V is TRBV14; 8 bases line up with TRBD1. Germline V lookup: CDR1 SGHDN, CDR2 FVKESK. The CDR3 has 14 residues. V shed 1 base and J 12 bases; nucleotides not matched to a gene: 8. This chain's CDR3 is CASSQARQGTGQFF. As DNA, the CDR3 is TGTGCCAGCAGCCAAGCAAGACAGGGGACAGGGCAGTTCTTC.

DNA of the CDR3: TGTGCCAGCAGTTCTCGGGCCACTGAAGCTTTCTTT. Protein sequence: CASSSRATEAFF. This rearrangement joins TRBV28 to TRBJ1-1; unclear D gene. The CDR3 is made up of 12 amino acids. CDR1 and CDR2 from the germline V gene are MDHEN and SYDVKM. Trimming removed 4 bases from V and 4 bases from J, with 7 bases in between.

In nucleotides, the CDR3 is TGTGCCAGCAGCTTGACAGGGGGCGTCGAGCAGTACGTC. Its translation: CASSLTGGVEQYV. The V and J genes are TRBV7-9 and TRBJ2-7; 10 bases align to TRBD1. Germline CDR1 reads SEHNR; CDR2 reads FQNEAQ (reference sequence). Trimming cost V 3 bases and J 6 bases; bases outside gene matches: 2. This CDR3 has 13 residues.

As DNA, the CDR3 is TGTGCCTACAGGGGGGTCGCAGAGACCCAGTACTTC. This gives the protein CAYRGVAETQYF. The chain is built from TRBV2 and TRBJ2-5; 8 nucleotides align to TRBD1. Germline V lookup: CDR1 SNHLY, CDR2 FYNNEI. The length of the CDR3 is 12 residues. Trimming took 11 bases from V and 4 from J; bases not matched to a gene: 6.